This T cell receptor beta chain was identified during a study of monozygotic twins with cystic fibrosis. The study's findings and limits: Low clonality (median approximately 0.0095) suggested a mostly naive repertoire. No link emerged between shared CDR3 counts and age, concordance or severity. Monozygotic CF twin pairs shared significantly more nucleotide-identical clonotypes than unrelated CF individuals did.

Produced via immunoSEQ multiplex PCR; TCRdb's table is partial and in-frame only. The repertoire holds over 25,000 clones, around 90% seen once, with roughly 1% in the top ten. Germline CDR1 is SGHVS and CDR2 is FNYEAQ. The V gene lost 4 bases and the J gene lost 2 bases, with 9 bases spanning the gap. This CDR3 has 14 residues. Notes on this clone: Its specificity is not known.

The J gene is TRBJ1-3, the V gene TRBV7-6; weak D call: TRBD1 (6 bases). The receptor comes from a girl aged 2 to 9 with cystic fibrosis. Specimen: blood. CDR3 protein: CASSSSGAGNTIYF. The CDR3 nucleotides are TGTGCCAGCAGCTCCTCAGGGGCTGGAAACACCATATATTTT.